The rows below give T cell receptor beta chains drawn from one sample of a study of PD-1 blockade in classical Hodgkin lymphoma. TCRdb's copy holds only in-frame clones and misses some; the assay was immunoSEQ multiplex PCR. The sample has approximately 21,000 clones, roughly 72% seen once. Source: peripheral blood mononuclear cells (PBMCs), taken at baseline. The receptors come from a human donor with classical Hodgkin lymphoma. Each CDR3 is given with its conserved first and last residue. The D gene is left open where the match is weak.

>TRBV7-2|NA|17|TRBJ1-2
CASSPRTTEGGYYGYTF
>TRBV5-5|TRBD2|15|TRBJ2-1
CASSLAQRGYNEQFF
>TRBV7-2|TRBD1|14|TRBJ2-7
CASSPGQGPREQYF
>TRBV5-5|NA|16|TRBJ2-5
CASSSGTGGGQETQYF
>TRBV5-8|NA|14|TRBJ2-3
CASSPQGRGDTQYF
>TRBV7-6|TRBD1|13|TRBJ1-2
CASSPGTVYGYTF
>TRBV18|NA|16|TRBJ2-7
CASSPPVRQDTYEQYF
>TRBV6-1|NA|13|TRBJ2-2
CASSEHVTGELFF
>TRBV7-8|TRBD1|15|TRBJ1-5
CASSLGTGGRQPQHF
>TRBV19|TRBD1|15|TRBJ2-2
CASHRGTSNTGELFF
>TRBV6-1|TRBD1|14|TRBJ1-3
CASSADRGRNTIYF
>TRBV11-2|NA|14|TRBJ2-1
CASSSPAGVDEQFF
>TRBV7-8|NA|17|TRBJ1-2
CASSLYGSRGEVGGYTF
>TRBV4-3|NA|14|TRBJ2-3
CASSRGSLWDTQYF
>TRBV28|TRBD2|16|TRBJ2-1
CASSPLTSGRAREQFF
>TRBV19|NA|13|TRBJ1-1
CASSIQKNTEAFF
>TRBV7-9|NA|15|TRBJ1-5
CASSLGPGVVSPQHF
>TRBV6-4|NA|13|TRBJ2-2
CASSATNTGELFF
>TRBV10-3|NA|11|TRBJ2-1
CAISDLHEQFF
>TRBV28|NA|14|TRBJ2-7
CASSSKGGSYEQYF
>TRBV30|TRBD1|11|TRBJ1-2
CAWSGDRSYTF
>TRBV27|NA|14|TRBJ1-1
CASSLSSGNTEAFF
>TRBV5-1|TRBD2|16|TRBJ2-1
CASSITSGSSYNEQFF
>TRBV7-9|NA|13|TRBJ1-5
CASSLGPNQPQHF
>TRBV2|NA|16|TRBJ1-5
CASSESGARAHQPQHF
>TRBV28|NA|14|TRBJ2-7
CASPGGDTSYEQYF
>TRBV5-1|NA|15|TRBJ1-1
CASSLDEGSNTEAFF
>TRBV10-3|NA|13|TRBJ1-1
CAISGGGNTEAFF
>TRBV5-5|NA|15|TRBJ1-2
CASSLGGRGSYGYTF
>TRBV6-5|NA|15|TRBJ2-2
CASSYLIGKTGELFF
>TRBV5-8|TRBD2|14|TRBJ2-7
CASSLWGTSGEQYF
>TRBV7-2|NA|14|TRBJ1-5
CASSLTGSNQPQHF
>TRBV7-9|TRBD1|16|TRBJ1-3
CASSGGQLYSGNTIYF
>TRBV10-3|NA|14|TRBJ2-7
CAISEEGRGIEQYF
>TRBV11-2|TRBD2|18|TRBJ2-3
CASSLYLLEREFTDTQYF
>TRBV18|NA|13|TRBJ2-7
CASSPTEDYEQYF
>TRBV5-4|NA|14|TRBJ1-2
CASTGCVPGKTYGF
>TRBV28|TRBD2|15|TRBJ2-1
CASSPPTSGRNEQFF
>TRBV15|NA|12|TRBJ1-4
CATSRDWVGLFF